One T cell receptor beta chain is described in this entry. MiXCR was run by TCRdb on the RT-PCR reads, yielding one entry per CDR3 protein. The sample lists some 880,000 distinct CDR3 sequences, over 15% occurring once. The sample comes from a study of patients and donors after allogeneic stem cell transplantation. The CDR3 is 15 residues long. V lost 5 bases and J lost 1; bases outside the gene matches: 8. The germline V gene encodes CDR1 MGHDK and CDR2 SYGVNS. Sequenced material: blood, either unsorted or a sorted T cell fraction (not recorded which). This TCR was sampled from a human donor who was either an allogeneic HSCT recipient or a stem cell or donor lymphocyte infusion donor (not recorded which). It is not recorded whose cells these are; they may come from a transplant donor. The V call is TRBV25-1, the J call TRBJ2-7, with 7 bases lining up with TRBD1. CDR3 DNA sequence: TGTGCCAGCAGTCCGGACAGGTTAACATCCTACGAGCAGTACTTC. This sequence encodes CASSPDRLTSYEQYF.